One sample yielded the 5 T cell receptor beta chains listed below, sequenced in a study of T cell responses to AZD1222 COVID-19 vaccine (dated by TCRdb to the early 2020s). Library method: the immunoSEQ multiplex PCR assay. TCRdb took over this immuneACCESS table, retaining in-frame rearrangements with V and J assigned. Such tables are incomplete; in checked studies, under half of the missing clones stem from an unresolved V gene, and the remainder is unexplained. The table for this sample lists 150,000 to 200,000 clones; 85% to 95% of them were counted only once. The ten largest clonotypes hold about 1.5% of the sample. The sample's time point, from its label and the paper: about 28 days (+/-7) after the second vaccine dose. The sample here was peripheral blood, taken 28 days after the second AZD1222 dose. Source of these receptors: an adult who received the AZD1222 COVID-19 vaccine.

This chain links TRBV28 with TRBJ1-2; unclear D gene. Looked up from germline, CDR1 is MDHEN and CDR2 is SYDVKM. V gave up 6 bases and J gave up 2 bases, with 16 bases separating them. The CDR3 covers 15 residues. CDR3 nucleotides: TGTGCCAGCAGCCCTGTGGTGGCGGGGAACTATGGCTACACCTTC. It translates to CASSPVVAGNYGYTF.

The chain employs TRBV3-1 (or the pseudogene TRBV3-2) and TRBJ2-7, with D tentatively TRBD2 (5 bases). The germline V gene has CDR1 LGHDT and CDR2 YNNKEL (reference sequence). The CDR3 spans 15 residues. The germline V and J ends were trimmed by 1 base and 4 bases, with 14 bases remaining between them. CDR3 nucleotides: TGTGCCAGCAGCCAAGCCCTTGCGGGCCAATACGAGCAGTACTTC. Translating it yields CASSQALAGQYEQYF.

In regard to this clone: This same CDR3 is encoded by further DNA sequences in the sample. The CDR3 loop reads CASSSRVTEAFF. As DNA, the CDR3 is TGTGCCAGCAGTTCGAGAGTCACTGAAGCTTTCTTT. The gene calls are TRBV28 and TRBJ1-1; D remains unclear. Germline assignment: CDR1 MDHEN and CDR2 SYDVKM. The CDR3 contains 12 residues. The germline V and J ends were trimmed by 4 bases and 4 bases, with 7 bases remaining between them. The variable domain in full, with the rest retrieved from reference TRBV28 and TRBJ1-1, is DVKVTQSSRYLVKRTGEKVFLECVQDMDHENMFWYRQDPGLGLRLIYFSYDVKMKEKGDIPEGYSVSREKKERFSLILESASTNQTSMYLCASSSRVTEAFFGQGTRLTVV.

The chain recombines TRBV11-2 with TRBJ2-1; tentatively, D is TRBD2 (6 bases). The V end lost 0 bases, the J end lost 1 base, and 10 bases lay between the germline ends. The CDR3 is 16 amino acids. Germline values: CDR1 SGHAT, CDR2 FQNNGV. CDR3 in DNA: TGTGCCAGCAGCTTAGATCCTAGCGCGTCCTACAATGAGCAGTTCTTC. It yields the protein CASSLDPSASYNEQFF.

J is TRBJ2-1 and V is TRBV7-2; 7 bases align to TRBD2. J lost 6 bases, V lost 1 base, and 9 bases had no gene match. CDR3 size: 16 residues. Germline V gene sequence: CDR1 SGHTA, CDR2 FQGNSA. The CDR3 nucleotides are TGTGCCAGCAGCTTAGTATTCCAACCGGGGGGCAATGAGCAGTTCTTC. Protein sequence: CASSLVFQPGGNEQFF.